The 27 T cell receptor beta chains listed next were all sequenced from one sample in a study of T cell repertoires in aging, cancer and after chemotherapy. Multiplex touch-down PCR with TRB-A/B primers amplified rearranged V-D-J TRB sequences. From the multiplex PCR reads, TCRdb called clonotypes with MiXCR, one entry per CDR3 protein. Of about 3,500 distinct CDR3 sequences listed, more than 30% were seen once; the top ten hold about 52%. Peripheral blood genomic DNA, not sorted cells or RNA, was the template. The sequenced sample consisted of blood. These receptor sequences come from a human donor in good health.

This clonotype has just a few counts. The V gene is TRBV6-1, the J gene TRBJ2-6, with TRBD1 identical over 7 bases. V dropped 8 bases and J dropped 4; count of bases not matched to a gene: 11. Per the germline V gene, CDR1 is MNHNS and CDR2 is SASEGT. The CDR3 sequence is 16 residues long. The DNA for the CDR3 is TGTGCCAGCCGCGCAGGGGGTTACCTAGGGGCCAACGTCCTGACTTTC. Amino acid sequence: CASRAGGYLGANVLTF.

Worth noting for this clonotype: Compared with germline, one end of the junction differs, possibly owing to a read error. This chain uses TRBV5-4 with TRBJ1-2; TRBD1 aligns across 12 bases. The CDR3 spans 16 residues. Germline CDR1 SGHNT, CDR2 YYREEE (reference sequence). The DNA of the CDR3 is TGCGCCACGACTACGGGACAGGGGGCGAGTTTCGGAGGCTACACCTTC. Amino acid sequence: CATTTGQGASFGGYTF.

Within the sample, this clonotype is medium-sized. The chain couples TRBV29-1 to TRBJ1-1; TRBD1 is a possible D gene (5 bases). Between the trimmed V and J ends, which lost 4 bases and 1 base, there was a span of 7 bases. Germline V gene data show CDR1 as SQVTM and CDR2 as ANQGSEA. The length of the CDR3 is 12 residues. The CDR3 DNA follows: TGCAGCGTTGTACAGGAGAACACTGAAGCTTTCTTT. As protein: CSVVQENTEAFF.

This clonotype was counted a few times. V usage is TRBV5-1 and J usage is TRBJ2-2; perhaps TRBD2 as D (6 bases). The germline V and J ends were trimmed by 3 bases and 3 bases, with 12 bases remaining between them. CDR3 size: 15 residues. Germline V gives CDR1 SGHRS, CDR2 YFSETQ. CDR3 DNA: TGCGCCAGCAGCTCGCTGGGGGGTGACACCGGGGAGCTGTTTTTT. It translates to CASSSLGGDTGELFF. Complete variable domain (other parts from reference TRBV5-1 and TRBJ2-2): KAGVTQTPRYLIKTRGQQVTLSCSPISGHRSVSWYQQTPGQGLQFLFEYFSETQRNKGNFPGRFSGRQFSNSRSEMNVSTLELGDSALYLCASSSLGGDTGELFFGEGSRLTVL.

DNA of the CDR3: TGTGCCTGGATCCGTGGGGGGACGGGGGGAAATGGCTACACCTTC. Protein sequence: CAWIRGGTGGNGYTF. This rearrangement joins TRBV30 to TRBJ1-2; TRBD1 might be the D (5 bases). Trimming pared 4 bases from V and 6 bases from J, leaving 21 bases between. CDR1 and CDR2 (germline): GTSNPN, SVGIG (reference sequence). The CDR3 totals 15 residues.

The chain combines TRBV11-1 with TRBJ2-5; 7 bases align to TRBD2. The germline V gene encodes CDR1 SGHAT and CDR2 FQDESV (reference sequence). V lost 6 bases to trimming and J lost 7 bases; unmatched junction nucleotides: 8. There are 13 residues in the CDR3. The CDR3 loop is CASRNGGRGTQYF. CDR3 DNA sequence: TGTGCCAGCAGAAACGGGGGGAGGGGGACCCAGTACTTC.

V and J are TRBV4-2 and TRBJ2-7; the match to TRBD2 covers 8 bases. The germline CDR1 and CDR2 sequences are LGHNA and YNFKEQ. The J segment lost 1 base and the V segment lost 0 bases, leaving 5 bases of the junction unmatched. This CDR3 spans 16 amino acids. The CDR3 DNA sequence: TGTGCCAGCAGCCAAGAGATTAGCGGGGTATCCTACGAGCAGTACTTC. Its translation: CASSQEISGVSYEQYF.

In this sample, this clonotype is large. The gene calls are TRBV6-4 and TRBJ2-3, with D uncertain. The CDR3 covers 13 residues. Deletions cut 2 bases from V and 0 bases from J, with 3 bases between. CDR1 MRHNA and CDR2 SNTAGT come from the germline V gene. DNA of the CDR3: TGTGCCAGCAGTGACAAGAGCACAGATACGCAGTATTTT. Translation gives CASSDKSTDTQYF.

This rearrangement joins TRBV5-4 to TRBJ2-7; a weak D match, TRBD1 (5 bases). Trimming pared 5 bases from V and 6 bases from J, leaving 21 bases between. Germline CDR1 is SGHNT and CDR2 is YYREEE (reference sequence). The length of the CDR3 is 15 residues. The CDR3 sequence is CASSLAAQGSGEQYF. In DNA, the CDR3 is TGTGCCAGCAGTCTGGCAGCGCAGGGCTCGGGCGAGCAGTACTTC.

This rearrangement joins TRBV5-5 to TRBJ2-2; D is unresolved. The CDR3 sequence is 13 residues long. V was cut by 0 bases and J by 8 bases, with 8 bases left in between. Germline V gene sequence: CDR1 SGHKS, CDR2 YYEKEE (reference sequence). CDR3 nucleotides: TGTGCCAGCAGCTTGGAACCTACGGGGGAGCTGTTTTTT. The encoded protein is CASSLEPTGELFF.

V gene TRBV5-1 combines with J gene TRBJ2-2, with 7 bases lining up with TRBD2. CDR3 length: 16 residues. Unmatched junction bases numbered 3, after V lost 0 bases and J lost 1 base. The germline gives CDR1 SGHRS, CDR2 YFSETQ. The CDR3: CASSLAGGGNTGELFF. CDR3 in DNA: TGCGCCAGCAGCTTGGCCGGCGGGGGGAACACCGGGGAGCTGTTTTTT.

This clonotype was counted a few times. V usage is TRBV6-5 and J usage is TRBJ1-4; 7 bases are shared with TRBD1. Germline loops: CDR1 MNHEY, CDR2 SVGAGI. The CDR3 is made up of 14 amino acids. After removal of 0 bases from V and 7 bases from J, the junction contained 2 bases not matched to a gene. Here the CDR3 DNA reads TGTGCCAGCAGTTACTCGGGACAGCTTGAAAAACTGTTTTTT. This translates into CASSYSGQLEKLFF.

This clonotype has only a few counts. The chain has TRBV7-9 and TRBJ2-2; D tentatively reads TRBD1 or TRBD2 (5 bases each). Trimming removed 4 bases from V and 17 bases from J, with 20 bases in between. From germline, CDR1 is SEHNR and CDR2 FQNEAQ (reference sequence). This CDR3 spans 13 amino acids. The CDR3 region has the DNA TGTGCCAGCAGCTCTGCCGGGACCCCCGAGGGTTTTTTT. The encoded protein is CASSSAGTPEGFF. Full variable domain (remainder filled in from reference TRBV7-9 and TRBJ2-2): DTGVSQNPRHKITKRGQNVTFRCDPISEHNRLYWYRQTLGQGPEFLTYFQNEAQLEKSRLLSDRFSAERPKGSFSTLEIQRTEQGDSAMYLCASSSAGTPEGFFGEGSRLTVL.

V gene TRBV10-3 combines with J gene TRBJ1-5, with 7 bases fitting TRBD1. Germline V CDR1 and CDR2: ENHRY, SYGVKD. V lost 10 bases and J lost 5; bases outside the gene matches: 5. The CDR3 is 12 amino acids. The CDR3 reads CATRGGDQPQHF. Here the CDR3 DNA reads TGTGCCACCAGGGGGGGGGATCAGCCCCAGCATTTT.

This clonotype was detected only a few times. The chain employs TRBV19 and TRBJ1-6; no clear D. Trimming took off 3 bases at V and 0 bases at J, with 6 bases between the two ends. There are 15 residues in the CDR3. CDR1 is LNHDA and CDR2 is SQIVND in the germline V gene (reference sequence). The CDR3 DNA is TGTGCCAGTAGTATGGAAAGCTCCTATAATTCACCCCTCCACTTT. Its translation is CASSMESSYNSPLHF. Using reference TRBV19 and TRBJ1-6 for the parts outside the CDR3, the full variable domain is DGGITQSPKYLFRKEGQNVTLSCEQNLNHDAMYWYRQDPGQGLRLIYYSQIVNDFQKGDIAEGYSVSREKKESFPLTVTSAQKNPTAFYLCASSMESSYNSPLHFGNGTRLTVT.

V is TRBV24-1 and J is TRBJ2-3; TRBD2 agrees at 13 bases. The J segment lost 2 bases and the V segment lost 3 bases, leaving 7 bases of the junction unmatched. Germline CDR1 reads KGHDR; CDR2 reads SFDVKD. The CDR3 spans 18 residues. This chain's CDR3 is CATSDPRGLAGVTDTQYF. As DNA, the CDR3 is TGTGCCACCAGTGATCCTCGTGGACTAGCGGGGGTCACAGATACGCAGTATTTT.

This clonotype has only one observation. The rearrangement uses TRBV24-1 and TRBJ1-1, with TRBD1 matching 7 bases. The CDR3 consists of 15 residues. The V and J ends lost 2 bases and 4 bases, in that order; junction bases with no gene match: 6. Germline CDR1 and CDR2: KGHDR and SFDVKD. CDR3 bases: TGTGCCACCAGTGATTGTCGACAGGGTGGCACTGAAGCTTTCTTT. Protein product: CATSDCRQGGTEAFF.

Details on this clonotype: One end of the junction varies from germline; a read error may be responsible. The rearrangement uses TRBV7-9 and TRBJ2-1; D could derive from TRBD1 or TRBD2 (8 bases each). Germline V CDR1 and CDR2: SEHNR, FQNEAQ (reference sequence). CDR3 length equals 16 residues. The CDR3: CACSLAGQGAIGEQFF. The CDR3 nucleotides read TGTGCCTGCAGCTTAGCGGGGCAGGGGGCTATCGGCGAGCAGTTCTTC.

This chain's CDR3 is CASSSATNEKLFF. The DNA for the CDR3 is TGTGCCAGCTCCAGCGCAACTAATGAAAAACTGTTTTTT. This chain connects TRBV18 to TRBJ1-4; D is undetermined. The CDR3 runs 13 residues. The V end lost 6 bases, the J end lost 0 bases, and 5 bases lay between the germline ends. Germline V CDR1 and CDR2: KGHSH, LQKENI. Based on the CDR3 plus reference TRBV18 and TRBJ1-4, the full variable domain is NAGVMQNPRHLVRRRGQEARLRCSPMKGHSHVYWYRQLPEEGLKFMVYLQKENIIDESGMPKERFSAEFPKEGPSILRIQQVVRGDSAAYFCASSSATNEKLFFGSGTQLSVL.

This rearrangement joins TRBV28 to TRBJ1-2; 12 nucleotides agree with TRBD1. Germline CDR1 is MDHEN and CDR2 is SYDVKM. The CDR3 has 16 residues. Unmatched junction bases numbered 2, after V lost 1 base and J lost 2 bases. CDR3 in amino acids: CASSLSGTGGNYGYTF. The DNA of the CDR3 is TGTGCCAGCAGTTTATCCGGGACAGGGGGCAACTATGGCTACACCTTC.

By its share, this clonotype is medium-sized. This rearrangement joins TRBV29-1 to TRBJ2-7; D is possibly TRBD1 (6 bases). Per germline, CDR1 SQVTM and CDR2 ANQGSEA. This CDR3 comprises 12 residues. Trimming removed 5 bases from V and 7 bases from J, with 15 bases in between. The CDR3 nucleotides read TGCAGCGTTCCCGGGACATTTGGGGAGCAGTACTTC. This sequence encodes CSVPGTFGEQYF.

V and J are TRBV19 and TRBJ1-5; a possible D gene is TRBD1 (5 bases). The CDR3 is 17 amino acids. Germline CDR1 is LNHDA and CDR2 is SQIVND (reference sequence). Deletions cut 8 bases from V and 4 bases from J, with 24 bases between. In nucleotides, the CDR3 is TGTGCCAGTGATCTGGGAGTGGGGCGGGGGAGAAATCAGCCCCAGCATTTT. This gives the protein CASDLGVGRGRNQPQHF.

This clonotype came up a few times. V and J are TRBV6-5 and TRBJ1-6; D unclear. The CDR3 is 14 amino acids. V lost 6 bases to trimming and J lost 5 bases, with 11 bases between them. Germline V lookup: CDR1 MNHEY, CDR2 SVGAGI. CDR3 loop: CASRPGRNNSPLHF. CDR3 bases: TGTGCCAGCAGACCCGGACGGAATAATTCACCCCTCCACTTT.

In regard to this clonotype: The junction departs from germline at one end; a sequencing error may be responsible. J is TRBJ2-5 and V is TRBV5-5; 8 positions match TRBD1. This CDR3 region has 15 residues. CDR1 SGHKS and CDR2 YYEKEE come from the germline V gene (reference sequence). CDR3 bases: TGTGCCAGCAGCTTGATTCCAGGGGGCGCGGAGACCCAGCACTTC. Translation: CASSLIPGGAETQHF.

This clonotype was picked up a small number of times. The CDR3 loop is CASSQDSTDTQYF. In DNA form, the CDR3 reads TGTGCCAGCAGCCAGGACAGCACAGATACGCAGTATTTT. The V gene is TRBV11-1, the J gene TRBJ2-3; D is ambiguous. The V end lost 5 bases, the J end lost 0 bases, and 6 bases lay between the germline ends. The CDR3 is 13 amino acids. CDR1 SGHAT and CDR2 FQDESV come from the germline V gene (reference sequence).

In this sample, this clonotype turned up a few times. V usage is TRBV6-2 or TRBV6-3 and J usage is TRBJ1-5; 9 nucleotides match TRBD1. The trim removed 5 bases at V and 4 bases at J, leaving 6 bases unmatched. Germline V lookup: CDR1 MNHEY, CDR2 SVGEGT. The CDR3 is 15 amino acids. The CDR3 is CASSQDRGANQPQHF. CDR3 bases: TGTGCCAGCAGTCAGGACAGGGGAGCAAATCAGCCCCAGCATTTT.

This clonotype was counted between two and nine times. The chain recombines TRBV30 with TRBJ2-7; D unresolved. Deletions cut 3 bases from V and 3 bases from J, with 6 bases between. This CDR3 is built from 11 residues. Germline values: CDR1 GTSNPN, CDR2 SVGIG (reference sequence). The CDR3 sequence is CAWSGSYEQYF. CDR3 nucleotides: TGTGCCTGGAGCGGCAGCTACGAGCAGTACTTC.